These 13 T cell receptor beta chains share one sample of origin, sequenced in a study of identifying expanded T cells in peripheral blood. Only in-frame clones appear in the TCRdb table, and some are missing; sequencing was by immunoSEQ multiplex PCR. Of 55,000 to 80,000 clones in the sample, roughly four fifths were seen once. Sequences were obtained from blood. The receptor source for this set is a person aged 18 to 69 in good health.

This chain links TRBV7-8 with TRBJ2-7; 9 bases are a match to TRBD1. Germline V gives CDR1 SGHVS, CDR2 FQNEAQ. J lost 0 bases, V lost 6 bases, and 3 bases had no gene match. This CDR3 comprises 14 residues. This CDR3 reads CASRGQGSSYEQYF. The CDR3 DNA is TGTGCCAGCAGGGGACAGGGAAGCTCCTACGAGCAGTACTTC.

A single count supports this clone. The chain joins TRBV5-1 to TRBJ2-5, with 11 bases identical to TRBD2. V lost 1 base and J lost 2; bases outside the gene matches: 10. Germline V lookup: CDR1 SGHRS, CDR2 YFSETQ. The CDR3 is 18 amino acids. CDR3 DNA sequence: TGCGCCAGCAGCTTGACTACTAGCGGGGGCCGAGAGCAAGAGACCCAGTACTTC. It codes for CASSLTTSGGREQETQYF.

This chain connects TRBV11-2 to TRBJ1-2, with D unresolved. The CDR3 has 12 amino acids. Per the germline V gene, CDR1 is SGHAT and CDR2 is FQNNGV. With 2 bases removed from V and 8 bases from J, the gap between germline ends came to 9 bases. CDR3 region: CASSLWAVGYTF. The CDR3 DNA reads TGTGCCAGCAGCTTATGGGCGGTAGGCTACACCTTC.

The V gene is TRBV11-3, the J gene TRBJ2-6; 7 positions agree with TRBD1. V was clipped by 4 bases and J by 4 bases; unmatched bases: 4. The CDR3 sequence is 15 residues long. The germline gives CDR1 SGHNT, CDR2 YENEEA. The CDR3 region has the DNA TGTGCCAGCAGCTCGACAGGGCCGGGGGCCAACGTCCTGACTTTC. This gives the protein CASSSTGPGANVLTF.

The chain combines TRBV28 with TRBJ1-5; no reliable D call. The V and J ends lost 7 bases and 9 bases respectively, with 13 bases between them. Germline loops: CDR1 MDHEN, CDR2 SYDVKM. The CDR3 runs 12 residues. This CDR3 reads CASNNGVRPQHF. The CDR3 bases are TGTGCCAGCAACAACGGGGTTCGGCCCCAGCATTTT. Full variable domain (rest looked up from reference TRBV28 and TRBJ1-5): DVKVTQSSRYLVKRTGEKVFLECVQDMDHENMFWYRQDPGLGLRLIYFSYDVKMKEKGDIPEGYSVSREKKERFSLILESASTNQTSMYLCASNNGVRPQHFGDGTRLSIL.

The chain links TRBV6-1 to TRBJ2-1; TRBD2 agrees at 10 bases. The CDR3 is 14 residues long. The germline gives CDR1 MNHNS, CDR2 SASEGT. V shed 6 bases, J shed 7 bases, and the junction held 6 bases outside the gene matches. The CDR3 nucleotides are TGTGCCAGCAGCCTGACTAGCGGGCCAAATGAGCAGTTCTTC. Translated: CASSLTSGPNEQFF.

This chain joins TRBV29-1 and TRBJ2-3; tentatively, D is TRBD1 (6 bases). Trimming took off 2 bases at V and 3 bases at J, with 9 bases between the two ends. The CDR3 extends over 13 amino acids. Germline CDR1 is SQVTM and CDR2 is ANQGSEA. CDR3 residues: CSVERQGTDTQYF. Written as DNA, the CDR3 is TGCAGCGTTGAAAGGCAGGGGACAGATACGCAGTATTTT.

This clone was seen only once. This chain joins TRBV19 and TRBJ1-2; D gene ambiguous. CDR3 length: 12 amino acids. Trimming pared 3 bases from V and 2 bases from J, leaving 4 bases between. Germline V gene lookup returns CDR1 LNHDA and CDR2 SQIVND (reference sequence). The CDR3 is CASSIMNYGYTF. The CDR3 nucleotides are TGTGCCAGTAGTATTATGAACTATGGCTACACCTTC.

The V gene is TRBV5-1, the J gene TRBJ2-1; D possibly uses TRBD1 or TRBD2 (5 bases each). This CDR3 has 14 amino acids. Germline lookup yields CDR1 SGHRS and CDR2 YFSETQ. Trimming removed 4 bases from V and 5 bases from J, with 13 bases in between. CDR3 nucleotide sequence: TGCGCCAGCAGCGTGGTCGGGGCTGACAATGAGCAGTTCTTC. Protein product: CASSVVGADNEQFF.

The V and J genes are TRBV5-1 and TRBJ2-5; TRBD2 matches at 8 bases. Losses at the gene ends were 4 bases for V and 4 bases for J; bases not matched to a gene: 6. In germline, CDR1 is SGHRS, CDR2 YFSETQ. This CDR3 comprises 14 residues. The CDR3 spells CASSVGLDGETQYF. In DNA form, the CDR3 reads TGCGCCAGCAGCGTGGGACTAGACGGAGAGACCCAGTACTTC.

J is TRBJ1-2 and V is TRBV5-6, with D possibly being TRBD1 (5 bases). Germline-derived CDR1 and CDR2 are SGHDT and YYEEEE. Trimming shortened V by 3 bases and J by 7 bases, and 10 bases separated the two germline ends. This CDR3 comprises 12 residues. CDR3: CASSYAGSGYTF. The CDR3 DNA is TGTGCCAGCAGCTATGCAGGGTCTGGCTACACCTTC.

Comments on this clone: This same CDR3 is encoded by further DNA sequences in the sample. The chain uses TRBV5-1 and TRBJ1-2, with D tentatively TRBD1 (6 bases). From germline, CDR1 is SGHRS and CDR2 YFSETQ. The germline V and J ends were trimmed by 5 bases and 8 bases, with 13 bases remaining between them. The CDR3 consists of 12 residues. The CDR3 reads CASRPGGQGYTF. The CDR3 coding sequence is TGCGCCAGCAGGCCGGGGGGGCAGGGCTACACCTTC.

The CDR3, as DNA: TGTGCCAGCAGTTCTGCAGGGGTCAGGGGGTACGAGCAGTACTTC. Translated: CASSSAGVRGYEQYF. The chain links TRBV27 to TRBJ2-7, with 7 bases fitting TRBD1. CDR3 length: 15 amino acids. The V segment lost 4 bases and the J segment 4 bases; nucleotides outside the gene matches: 10. The germline gives CDR1 MNHEY, CDR2 SMNVEV (reference sequence).